This T cell receptor (beta chain) is from a study of blood T cell repertoires in COVID-19. Whole-study context: Donors in the United States, Italy and Spain gave samples during acute or convalescent COVID-19.

The V gene's germline CDR1 is LGHDT and CDR2 YNNKEL (reference sequence). CDR3 length: 15 residues. J gave up 3 bases and V 5 bases, and 9 bases lay outside the gene matches. Participants were aged roughly 18 to 95 years, lived in 25 or so US areas, and enrolled virtually. TCRdb's copy holds only in-frame clones and misses some; the assay was immunoSEQ multiplex PCR. The sample has about 310,000 clones, around 90% seen once. Sequencing was performed on PBMCs or T cells enriched from blood (not recorded which). The V gene is TRBV3-1 (or the pseudogene TRBV3-2), the J gene TRBJ2-7; TRBD1 agrees at 8 bases. The receptor's source is a woman aged 18-29 years who had recovered from COVID-19. The CDR3 sequence: CASSARQGPNYEQYF. CDR3 DNA sequence: TGTGCCAGCAGCGCGCGACAGGGGCCGAACTACGAGCAGTACTTC.